In its sample, the clone carrying this TCR beta chain was seen a few times. Antigen: not known. This entry belongs to a study of T cells after yellow fever vaccination. General study points: A small share of clonotypes appeared in both CD4 and CD8 compartments. A faster peak, day 5 versus 15, was reached by the weaker secondary response. Booster sampling recovered most clones from primary vaccination (less than 97% CD4, over 75% CD8).

TCR cDNA, made by 5'RACE template switching, carried an added universal primer site and UMIs. TCRdb re-called the 5' RACE reads through MiXCR, storing one row per CDR3 protein. In the table there are about 630,000 distinct CDR3 sequences, 12% of which are singletons. From germline, CDR1 is SEHNR and CDR2 FQNEAQ (reference sequence). The CDR3 is made up of 16 amino acids. The V end lost 5 bases, the J end lost 3 bases, and 20 bases lay between the germline ends. This receptor was identified in a man younger than 40 who received the YFV17D yellow fever vaccine. This specimen was PBMCs, taken on the day of the yellow fever booster vaccination. The chain recombines TRBV7-9 with TRBJ2-7; tentatively, D is TRBD1 (6 bases). CDR3 protein: CASSPPGVGANYEQYF. In nucleotides, the CDR3 is TGTGCCAGCAGCCCCCCAGGGGTAGGGGCGAACTACGAGCAGTACTTC.